Below are 2 T cell receptor beta chains sequenced from a single sample in a study of identical twins. One entry per CDR3 protein, called by TCRdb with MiXCR from the 5' RACE reads. This sample has about 240,000 distinct CDR3 sequences; roughly 10% occur once, and the top ten carry 9% to 10%. The sample comprised memory T cells sorted from blood. The receptors were gathered from a man in his fifties in good health.

In this sample, this clonotype turned up a few times. The V call is TRBV27, the J call TRBJ2-3; 10 nucleotides line up with TRBD1. The germline gives CDR1 MNHEY, CDR2 SMNVEV (reference sequence). The CDR3 contains 14 residues. V was clipped by 5 bases and J by 8 bases; unmatched bases: 7. The CDR3 sequence is CASSPRTGGGTQYF. The DNA of the CDR3 is TGTGCCAGCAGTCCCCGGACAGGGGGGGGTACGCAGTATTTT.

The V and J genes are TRBV20-1 and TRBJ1-3; tentative D call: TRBD1 (5 bases). The CDR3 has 15 amino acids. V lost 0 bases to trimming and J lost 0 bases, with 9 bases between them. Germline V CDR1 and CDR2: DFQATT, SNEGSKA (reference sequence). CDR3 bases: TGCAGTGCTAGAGATCCAGGGAGCTCTGGAAACACCATATATTTT. Protein: CSARDPGSSGNTIYF.